This record covers a single T cell receptor beta chain. Its antigen remains unidentified. This entry is derived from a study of cytomegalovirus exposure and HLA in healthy donors. Study outcomes and limitations: When analyzed later, a missense DCLRE1C variant was found to be linked to TCR beta V- and J-gene trimming. Usually a TCR sequence was rare, but some public TCRs were found in many donors. Overall, under 200 TCR beta chains were annotated as cytomegalovirus-associated. Earlier results showed most TCR beta V segments being productive about 87% or about 30% of the time.

Germline-derived CDR1 and CDR2 are PRHDT and FYEKMQ (reference sequence). V dropped 1 base and J dropped 3 bases, with 9 bases sitting between them. The CDR3 is 14 residues long. A multiplex PCR was run with 60 Vbeta primers and 13 Jbeta primers. Sequenced by immunoSEQ multiplex PCR; TCRdb stores in-frame clones only, minus some. The sample has fewer than 90,000 clones; 76% are singletons. This TCR was sampled from a male donor in good health and CMV-seronegative. The rearrangement uses TRBV13 and TRBJ1-2, with D possibly matching TRBD1 (6 bases). Sequences were obtained from PBMCs. The CDR3 DNA sequence: TGTGCCAGCAGCTTAGAAGGGGGGGACTATGGCTACACCTTC. Translation: CASSLEGGDYGYTF.